A selection of T cell receptor beta chains follows, all from one sample in a study of blood T cell repertoires in COVID-19. Produced via immunoSEQ multiplex PCR; TCRdb's table is partial and in-frame only. The sample shows 210,000 or so clones, roughly four fifths of them seen only once. Input material: PBMCs or T cells enriched from blood (not recorded which). These receptor sequences come from a man aged 60-69 years who had recovered from COVID-19. The CDR3 runs from the conserved cysteine through the conserved F or W. The order of the fields is CDR3 protein, CDR3 DNA, V gene, D gene, CDR3 length, J gene, clone size. The D gene is left open where the match is weak. Expanded clones are given a class, and other clones once, few, many or no size at all.

CDR3aa: CASSLWLAGGLVDTQYF
CDR3nt: TGTGCCAGCAGCTTGTGGCTAGCGGGGGGGCTCGTAGATACGCAGTATTTT
v_gene: TRBV5-5
d_gene: TRBD2
len: 17
j_gene: TRBJ2-3
abundance: once

CDR3aa: CASSLVVTEAFF
CDR3nt: TGTGCCAGCAGCTTAGTAGTCACTGAAGCTTTCTTT
v_gene: TRBV11-2
d_gene: NA
len: 12
j_gene: TRBJ1-1
abundance: NA

CDR3aa: CASSPWEGGKLEAFF
CDR3nt: TGTGCCAGCAGCCCATGGGAGGGAGGAAAACTCGAAGCTTTCTTT
v_gene: TRBV7-9
d_gene: NA
len: 15
j_gene: TRBJ1-1
abundance: NA

CDR3aa: CASRDISRGAYEQYF
CDR3nt: TGTGCCAGCAGGGACATATCGCGTGGGGCCTACGAGCAGTACTTC
v_gene: TRBV7-9
d_gene: NA
len: 15
j_gene: TRBJ2-7
abundance: NA

CDR3aa: CASSPGTDFTYEQYF
CDR3nt: TGTGCCAGCAGCCCAGGGACAGATTTCACCTACGAGCAGTACTTC
v_gene: TRBV5-6
d_gene: TRBD1
len: 15
j_gene: TRBJ2-7
abundance: NA

CDR3aa: CAWSLSDIKIAGYTF
CDR3nt: TGTGCCTGGAGTCTCTCGGACATTAAAATAGCTGGCTACACCTTC
v_gene: TRBV30
d_gene: NA
len: 15
j_gene: TRBJ1-2
abundance: NA

CDR3aa: CASSAPGTFNEQFF
CDR3nt: TGTGCCAGCAGCGCGCCCGGGACATTCAATGAGCAGTTCTTC
v_gene: TRBV9
d_gene: NA
len: 14
j_gene: TRBJ2-1
abundance: NA

CDR3aa: CASSSRYTAGERETQYF
CDR3nt: TGTGCCAGCAGTTCTCGCTACACAGCGGGGGAACGGGAGACCCAGTACTTC
v_gene: TRBV27
d_gene: TRBD2
len: 17
j_gene: TRBJ2-5
abundance: NA

CDR3aa: CASSQTGYGYTF
CDR3nt: TGTGCCAGCAGCCAAACAGGGTATGGCTACACCTTC
v_gene: TRBV14
d_gene: NA
len: 12
j_gene: TRBJ1-2
abundance: NA

CDR3aa: CASSQGAGGPPNEQFF
CDR3nt: TGCGCCAGCAGCCAAGGAGCGGGGGGTCCCCCCAATGAGCAGTTCTTC
v_gene: TRBV4-3
d_gene: TRBD2
len: 16
j_gene: TRBJ2-1
abundance: NA

CDR3aa: CASTLTARETQYF
CDR3nt: TGTGCCAGCACCTTGACAGCGCGGGAGACCCAGTACTTC
v_gene: TRBV12-3/TRBV12-4
d_gene: NA
len: 13
j_gene: TRBJ2-5
abundance: NA

CDR3aa: CASSFLQGQGTGELFF
CDR3nt: TGTGCCAGCAGCTTCCTTCAAGGACAGGGGACCGGGGAGCTGTTTTTT
v_gene: TRBV7-9
d_gene: TRBD1
len: 16
j_gene: TRBJ2-2
abundance: NA

CDR3aa: CASNPGGGGYTF
CDR3nt: TGTGCCAGCAACCCAGGGGGAGGCGGCTACACCTTC
v_gene: TRBV6-5
d_gene: TRBD1
len: 12
j_gene: TRBJ1-2
abundance: NA

CDR3aa: CASSMSAGDTQYF
CDR3nt: TGTGCCAGTAGTATGTCGGCGGGAGATACGCAGTATTTT
v_gene: TRBV19
d_gene: NA
len: 13
j_gene: TRBJ2-3
abundance: NA

CDR3aa: CASNRGGGDRRTGELFF
CDR3nt: TGTGCCAGTAATCGGGGAGGAGGGGACAGGCGCACCGGGGAGCTGTTTTTT
v_gene: TRBV19
d_gene: TRBD1
len: 17
j_gene: TRBJ2-2
abundance: NA

CDR3aa: CASSSGQIIYEQYF
CDR3nt: TGCGCCAGCAGCTCAGGACAGATTATCTACGAGCAGTACTTC
v_gene: TRBV5-1
d_gene: NA
len: 14
j_gene: TRBJ2-7
abundance: NA

CDR3aa: CASSEDGGNSPLHF
CDR3nt: TGTGCCAGCAGTGAAGATGGGGGCAATTCACCCCTCCACTTT
v_gene: TRBV2
d_gene: NA
len: 14
j_gene: TRBJ1-6
abundance: few

CDR3aa: CASSSGTDGLHTDTQYF
CDR3nt: TGTGCCAGTAGTTCAGGGACAGATGGACTCCACACAGATACGCAGTATTTT
v_gene: TRBV19
d_gene: TRBD1
len: 17
j_gene: TRBJ2-3
abundance: NA

CDR3aa: CASSYSTPGGPHEQFF
CDR3nt: TGTGCCAGCAGTTACTCGACCCCGGGCGGGCCCCATGAGCAGTTCTTC
v_gene: TRBV6-5
d_gene: NA
len: 16
j_gene: TRBJ2-1
abundance: few

CDR3aa: CASSTGTGGGYTF
CDR3nt: TGTGCCAGCAGCACCGGGACAGGGGGAGGCTACACCTTC
v_gene: TRBV6-5
d_gene: TRBD1
len: 13
j_gene: TRBJ1-2
abundance: NA

CDR3aa: CASSPEGGALNYGYTF
CDR3nt: TGTGCCAGCAGCCCCGAAGGCGGAGCGCTTAACTATGGCTACACCTTC
v_gene: TRBV11-3
d_gene: NA
len: 16
j_gene: TRBJ1-2
abundance: NA

CDR3aa: CASQSSGANVLTF
CDR3nt: TGCGCCAGCCAGTCCTCTGGGGCCAACGTCCTGACTTTC
v_gene: TRBV10-1
d_gene: NA
len: 13
j_gene: TRBJ2-6
abundance: NA

CDR3aa: CSASTINEQFF
CDR3nt: TGCAGTGCTAGCACTATCAATGAGCAGTTCTTC
v_gene: TRBV20-1
d_gene: NA
len: 11
j_gene: TRBJ2-1
abundance: NA

CDR3aa: CASSYSWTGGVGNTGELFF
CDR3nt: TGTGCCAGCAGTTACTCATGGACAGGGGGCGTTGGGAACACCGGGGAGCTGTTTTTT
v_gene: TRBV6-2/TRBV6-3
d_gene: TRBD1
len: 19
j_gene: TRBJ2-2
abundance: NA

CDR3aa: CASSIGQSTNEKLFF
CDR3nt: TGTGCCAGTAGTATCGGACAGTCAACTAATGAAAAACTGTTTTTT
v_gene: TRBV19
d_gene: NA
len: 15
j_gene: TRBJ1-4
abundance: NA

CDR3aa: CASSPRAGGTFDGYTF
CDR3nt: TGTGCCAGCTCACCTCGGGCGGGAGGGACCTTTGATGGCTACACCTTC
v_gene: TRBV18
d_gene: NA
len: 16
j_gene: TRBJ1-2
abundance: NA

CDR3aa: CASRTLAAGEPGYTF
CDR3nt: TGTGCCAGCAGAACGCTCGCGGCAGGGGAACCTGGCTACACCTTC
v_gene: TRBV6-5
d_gene: NA
len: 15
j_gene: TRBJ1-2
abundance: NA

CDR3aa: CASSTGTNGYTF
CDR3nt: TGTGCCAGCAGCACCGGGACAAACGGCTACACCTTC
v_gene: TRBV11-2
d_gene: NA
len: 12
j_gene: TRBJ1-2
abundance: NA

CDR3aa: CASSRNGGSVAFF
CDR3nt: TGTGCCAGCAGCCGGAACGGGGGTTCCGTGGCTTTCTTT
v_gene: TRBV7-6
d_gene: NA
len: 13
j_gene: TRBJ1-1
abundance: few

CDR3aa: CASNLKQGGNQPQHF
CDR3nt: TGTGCCAGTAACCTAAAACAGGGAGGCAATCAGCCCCAGCATTTT
v_gene: TRBV19
d_gene: NA
len: 15
j_gene: TRBJ1-5
abundance: NA

CDR3aa: CASSPRTGSTGELFF
CDR3nt: TGTGCCAGCAGCCCCAGGACAGGGAGCACCGGGGAGCTGTTTTTT
v_gene: TRBV5-6
d_gene: TRBD1
len: 15
j_gene: TRBJ2-2
abundance: once

CDR3aa: CSVHLAGGPQRVAGELFF
CDR3nt: TGCAGCGTTCACTTAGCGGGGGGGCCACAGCGGGTGGCCGGGGAGCTGTTTTTT
v_gene: TRBV29-1
d_gene: TRBD2
len: 18
j_gene: TRBJ2-2
abundance: few

CDR3aa: CASSSQGSQPQHF
CDR3nt: TGTGCCAGCAGCTCACAGGGTTCTCAGCCCCAGCATTTT
v_gene: TRBV6-5
d_gene: NA
len: 13
j_gene: TRBJ1-5
abundance: NA

CDR3aa: CASSLEGTLVNTIYF
CDR3nt: TGTGCCAGCAGCCTCGAAGGGACTCTTGTGAACACCATATATTTT
v_gene: TRBV7-9
d_gene: NA
len: 15
j_gene: TRBJ1-3
abundance: NA

CDR3aa: CASSQVGGGDNEQFF
CDR3nt: TGTGCCAGCAGCCAAGTGGGTGGCGGCGACAATGAGCAGTTCTTC
v_gene: TRBV4-2
d_gene: NA
len: 15
j_gene: TRBJ2-1
abundance: few

CDR3aa: CASSSSGAEAFF
CDR3nt: TGTGCCAGCAGCTCCTCAGGGGCGGAGGCTTTCTTT
v_gene: TRBV11-2
d_gene: NA
len: 12
j_gene: TRBJ1-1
abundance: many

CDR3aa: CASSQELGQRPEQYF
CDR3nt: TGCGCCAGCAGCCAAGAGTTAGGACAGCGTCCCGAGCAGTACTTC
v_gene: TRBV4-3
d_gene: NA
len: 15
j_gene: TRBJ2-7
abundance: once

CDR3aa: CASCPGGRNYGYTF
CDR3nt: TGTGCCAGCTGCCCAGGGGGAAGAAACTATGGCTACACCTTC
v_gene: TRBV2
d_gene: TRBD1
len: 14
j_gene: TRBJ1-2
abundance: NA

CDR3aa: CSASWGSGTEAFF
CDR3nt: TGCAGTGCCAGTTGGGGCTCGGGCACTGAAGCTTTCTTT
v_gene: TRBV20-1
d_gene: NA
len: 13
j_gene: TRBJ1-1
abundance: NA

CDR3aa: CASSYMRQGGYEQYF
CDR3nt: TGTGCCAGCAGTTACATGCGACAGGGCGGGTACGAGCAGTACTTC
v_gene: TRBV6-5
d_gene: TRBD1
len: 15
j_gene: TRBJ2-7
abundance: few

CDR3aa: CASTLLEGLAGSGELFF
CDR3nt: TGTGCCAGCACCCTCCTGGAGGGACTAGCGGGCTCCGGGGAGCTGTTTTTT
v_gene: TRBV28
d_gene: TRBD2
len: 17
j_gene: TRBJ2-2
abundance: once

CDR3aa: CASSFEPSDRAGNTIYF
CDR3nt: TGCGCCAGCAGCTTCGAACCATCGGACAGGGCTGGAAACACCATATATTTT
v_gene: TRBV5-1
d_gene: TRBD1
len: 17
j_gene: TRBJ1-3
abundance: NA

CDR3aa: CASSKYRVATEAFF
CDR3nt: TGTGCCAGCAGTAAATACAGGGTAGCCACTGAAGCTTTCTTT
v_gene: TRBV6-2/TRBV6-3
d_gene: NA
len: 14
j_gene: TRBJ1-1
abundance: once

CDR3aa: CASSIRLEGTYEQYF
CDR3nt: TGTGCCAGTAGTATTCGGCTCGAGGGAACCTACGAGCAGTACTTC
v_gene: TRBV19
d_gene: NA
len: 15
j_gene: TRBJ2-7
abundance: NA